The T cell receptor beta chain described here comes from a study of blood T cell repertoires in COVID-19. Overall study context: Specimens from acute and convalescent COVID-19 originated in the United States, Italy and Spain. T cells, B-cell-depleted T cells, or PBMCs supplied cDNA or gDNA.

The V gene lost 4 bases and the J gene lost 7 bases, with 11 bases spanning the gap. The CDR3 covers 13 residues. Germline V gives CDR1 LNHDA, CDR2 SQIVND (reference sequence). As processed by the authors: Amplification with reference gene primers provided the estimates of nucleated cell counts. Clones were sequenced by immunoSEQ multiplex PCR, and TCRdb holds only the in-frame ones, with some missing. That table furnishes V, J and clone size, whereas the DNA furnished D and trimming. This repertoire shows 250,000 or so clones, 83% found once; its top ten account for around 6%. Sequencing input: peripheral blood. The source is a human donor in a cohort sampled during active COVID-19. V is TRBV19 and J is TRBJ1-5; D not certain. CDR3 loop: CASSKTAEQPQHF. Written as DNA, the CDR3 is TGTGCCAGTAGTAAAACAGCGGAGCAGCCCCAGCATTTT.